Listed below are T cell receptor beta chains from one sample, sequenced in a study of shared clonotypes between healthy human individuals. Profiling relied on immunoSEQ multiplex PCR, and the TCRdb table lists in-frame clones only, not all of them. The sample holds 950,000 to 1,300,000 clones; around 76% are singletons and the top ten take approximately 1.5%. Sequencing was done on a sample of memory CD4+ T cells sorted from blood. The receptor source for this set is a man aged 18 to 29 in good health. Each CDR3 is given with its conserved first and last residue. D genes are given only for firm matches. Not every row has a clone size; where given, it reads once, few, many or a size class.

j_call v_call clone_size d_call cdr3_aa cdr3_nt
TRBJ1-2 TRBV25-1 - TRBD1 CASRGQYGYTF TGTGCCAGCAGGGGACAGTATGGCTACACCTTC
TRBJ2-5 TRBV5-1 few - CASSLATVVPETQYF TGCGCCAGCAGCTTGGCCACTGTCGTCCCGGAGACCCAGTACTTC
TRBJ2-1 TRBV6-6 - - CASRGLQGGGNEQFF TGTGCCAGCAGAGGTCTCCAGGGTGGGGGCAATGAGCAGTTCTTC
TRBJ2-1 TRBV14 - - CASSQDRGYRANEQFF TGTGCCAGCAGCCAAGATCGCGGGTACAGGGCCAATGAGCAGTTCTTC
TRBJ1-1 TRBV9 - - CASSIQGNTEAFF TGTGCCAGCAGCATTCAGGGGAACACTGAAGCTTTCTTT
TRBJ2-7 TRBV5-1 few - CASSGSISGGYGEQYF TGCGCCAGCAGCGGCTCTATCTCGGGGGGCTACGGTGAGCAGTACTTC
TRBJ1-1 TRBV7-9 few - CASSPRAGEAFF TGTGCCAGCAGCCCAAGGGCAGGGGAAGCTTTCTTT
TRBJ2-1 TRBV14 - TRBD1 CASSQGTALREQFF TGTGCCAGCAGCCAGGGGACAGCCCTTCGGGAGCAGTTCTTC
TRBJ1-6 TRBV7-4 - - CASSLFEGLLSPLHF TGTGCCAGCAGCCTCTTCGAGGGGCTCCTTTCACCCCTCCACTTT
TRBJ2-3 TRBV4-1 - TRBD2 CASSQDMGTSGADTQYF TGCGCCAGCAGCCAAGATATGGGGACTAGCGGGGCAGATACGCAGTATTTT
TRBJ2-4 TRBV7-2 - TRBD1 CASSLEDRAIQYF TGTGCCAGCAGCTTAGAGGACAGGGCCATTCAGTACTTC
TRBJ2-7 TRBV6-1 few - CASRVTGRSIYEQYF TGTGCCAGCAGGGTGACAGGCCGCTCTATCTACGAGCAGTACTTC
TRBJ1-2 TRBV4-1 - - CASSQAGTGGYTF TGCGCCAGCAGCCAGGCCGGGACTGGGGGCTACACCTTC
TRBJ2-7 TRBV4-3 once TRBD2 CASSQDPVVLAGGGEQYF TGCGCCAGCAGCCAAGATCCGGTTGTACTAGCGGGAGGAGGCGAGCAGTACTTC
TRBJ2-5 TRBV5-1 - TRBD2 CASNQGGSLETQYF TGCGCCAGCAACCAGGGAGGGTCCCTAGAGACCCAGTACTTC
TRBJ2-5 TRBV10-1 - - CASSGSNQETQYF TGCGCCAGCAGTGGGTCGAACCAAGAGACCCAGTACTTC
TRBJ2-1 TRBV10-1 - TRBD2 CASSESGLAGVEQFF TGCGCCAGCAGTGAGAGTGGACTAGCGGGAGTTGAGCAGTTCTTC
TRBJ2-3 TRBV4-2 - - CASSQEQAPTDTQYF TGTGCCAGCAGCCAAGAACAGGCGCCCACAGATACGCAGTATTTT
TRBJ1-1 TRBV6-1 - - CASTRNDGRSPEAFF TGTGCCAGCACTCGAAACGATGGGAGAAGCCCTGAAGCTTTCTTT
TRBJ2-5 TRBV10-3 once - CAISESWVSQETQYF TGTGCCATCAGTGAGTCTTGGGTTTCCCAAGAGACCCAGTACTTC
TRBJ2-2 TRBV6-1 few - CASSVGRRNTGELFF TGTGCCAGCAGTGTGGGGCGGAGGAACACCGGGGAGCTGTTTTTT
TRBJ1-2 TRBV28 - TRBD1 CANSLRDRAYGYTF TGTGCCAACAGTTTACGGGACAGGGCTTATGGCTACACCTTC
TRBJ2-1 TRBV5-1 - - CASSLGQASSYNEQFF TGCGCCAGCAGCTTGGGACAAGCAAGCTCCTACAATGAGCAGTTCTTC
TRBJ1-1 TRBV5-1 - - CASSDSVGTEAFF TGCGCCAGCAGCGACTCCGTGGGCACTGAAGCTTTCTTT
TRBJ2-2 TRBV7-2 - - CASSLAGDTGELFF TGTGCCAGCAGCTTAGCGGGAGACACCGGGGAGCTGTTTTTT
TRBJ2-4 TRBV2 - TRBD2 CASSDFSGFLAKNIQYF TGTGCCAGCAGCGATTTTAGCGGGTTCCTAGCCAAAAACATTCAGTACTTC
TRBJ1-5 TRBV15 - - CATSIRGGDSNQPQHF TGTGCCACCAGCATCCGCGGGGGCGATAGCAATCAGCCCCAGCATTTT
TRBJ1-1 TRBV5-1 - - CASSRAGGQGTEAFF TGCGCCAGCAGCCGTGCCGGGGGACAAGGGACTGAAGCTTTCTTT
TRBJ1-2 TRBV5-6 many TRBD1 CASSLGQLGLDGYTF TGTGCCAGCAGCCTGGGACAGCTAGGCTTGGATGGCTACACCTTC
TRBJ1-2 TRBV7-9 - - CASSPKAGIGGYTF TGTGCCAGCAGCCCAAAGGCAGGAATAGGAGGCTACACCTTC
TRBJ2-7 TRBV27 - TRBD2 CASRRGTSGGSYEQYF TGTGCCAGCAGGAGAGGGACTAGCGGGGGATCCTACGAGCAGTACTTC
TRBJ1-2 TRBV4-3 - - CASSQDGLFGGYTF TGCGCCAGCAGCCAAGATGGCCTCTTTGGAGGCTACACCTTC
TRBJ1-3 TRBV7-9 - - CASSLDGGNGNTIYF TGTGCCAGCAGCTTAGACGGGGGGAATGGAAACACCATATATTTT
TRBJ2-5 TRBV5-1 - - CASSLAGTGQETQYF TGCGCCAGCAGCTTGGCCGGAACAGGACAAGAGACCCAGTACTTC
TRBJ1-4 TRBV2 - - CASSQTDEKLFF TGTGCCAGCAGCCAGACGGATGAAAAACTGTTTTTT
TRBJ2-5 TRBV6-6 - TRBD1 CASRPDRVVRETQYF TGTGCCAGCAGACCCGACAGGGTAGTCAGGGAGACCCAGTACTTC
TRBJ1-4 TRBV6-5 - TRBD1 CASRDRGEKLFF TGTGCCAGCAGAGACAGGGGTGAAAAACTGTTTTTT
TRBJ1-6 TRBV2 - - CASNIGGAPLNSPLHF TGTGCCAGCAATATCGGGGGGGCCCCCTTGAATTCACCCCTCCACTTT
TRBJ2-3 TRBV27 - - CASGIGAAFTDTQYF TGTGCCAGCGGTATCGGGGCAGCCTTCACAGATACGCAGTATTTT
TRBJ2-1 TRBV7-2 once - CASSLAVSSLYEQFF TGTGCCAGCAGCTTAGCAGTATCCTCCCTGTATGAGCAGTTCTTC
TRBJ2-5 TRBV6-1 - - CASSESYTVQETQYF TGTGCCAGCAGTGAATCATACACAGTCCAAGAGACCCAGTACTTC
TRBJ2-6 TRBV5-4 once - CASSLDPVLLGSGANVLTF TGTGCCAGCAGCTTGGACCCGGTGCTGTTAGGCTCTGGGGCCAACGTCCTGACTTTC
TRBJ2-1 TRBV13 - TRBD2 CASSPGLAGVRGNEQFF TGTGCCAGCAGCCCCGGACTAGCGGGGGTACGCGGCAATGAGCAGTTCTTC
TRBJ2-1 TRBV14 - - CASSSKGISAEQFF TGTGCCAGCAGCTCTAAGGGTATTTCTGCTGAGCAGTTCTTC
TRBJ2-3 TRBV25-1 - TRBD1 CASTPFKGTGSTDTQYF TGTGCCAGCACCCCTTTTAAAGGGACAGGTAGCACAGATACGCAGTATTTT
TRBJ2-5 TRBV18 - - CASSPLSQGSIKTQYF TGTGCCAGCTCACCGCTTTCGCAGGGGTCGATAAAGACCCAGTACTTC
TRBJ2-5 TRBV4-1 - TRBD1 CASSLGQGAQPHQETQYF TGCGCCAGCAGCCTAGGACAGGGGGCACAGCCGCATCAAGAGACCCAGTACTTC
TRBJ2-2 TRBV6-5 - - CASSRLDGELFF TGTGCCAGCAGTAGACTAGACGGGGAGCTGTTTTTT
TRBJ1-4 TRBV19 - - CASSIQGTLSHEKLFF TGTGCCAGTAGTATACAGGGGACCCTATCACATGAAAAACTGTTTTTT
TRBJ1-4 TRBV9 - - CASSTNPGLNEKLFF TGTGCCAGCAGCACAAATCCGGGCCTCAATGAAAAACTGTTTTTT
TRBJ1-1 TRBV2 once - CASNVRDNTEAFF TGTGCCAGCAACGTGAGGGATAACACTGAAGCTTTCTTT
TRBJ1-3 TRBV4-3 many TRBD1 CASSHDRGTGNTIYF TGCGCCAGCAGCCATGACAGGGGTACCGGAAACACCATATATTTT
TRBJ2-7 TRBV10-1 - TRBD1 CASRKGNQGESYEQYF TGCGCCAGCAGGAAAGGGAATCAGGGGGAATCCTACGAGCAGTACTTC
TRBJ2-7 TRBV19 many TRBD1 CASSVTGGSEQYF TGTGCCAGTAGTGTGACAGGGGGCTCCGAGCAGTACTTC
TRBJ1-4 TRBV30 few TRBD1 CAWGTGGKLFF TGTGCCTGGGGGACAGGGGGAAAACTGTTTTTT